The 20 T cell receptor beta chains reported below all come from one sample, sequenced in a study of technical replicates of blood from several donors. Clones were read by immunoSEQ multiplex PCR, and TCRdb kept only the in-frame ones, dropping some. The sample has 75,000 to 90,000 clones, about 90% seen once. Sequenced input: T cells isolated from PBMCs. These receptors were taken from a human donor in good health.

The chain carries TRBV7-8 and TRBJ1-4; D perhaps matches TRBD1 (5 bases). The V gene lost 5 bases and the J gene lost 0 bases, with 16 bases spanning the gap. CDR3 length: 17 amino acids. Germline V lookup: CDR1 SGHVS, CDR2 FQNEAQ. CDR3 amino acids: CASSPLGSGATNEKLFF. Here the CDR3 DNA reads TGTGCCAGCAGCCCTTTAGGGTCGGGGGCAACTAATGAAAAACTGTTTTTT.

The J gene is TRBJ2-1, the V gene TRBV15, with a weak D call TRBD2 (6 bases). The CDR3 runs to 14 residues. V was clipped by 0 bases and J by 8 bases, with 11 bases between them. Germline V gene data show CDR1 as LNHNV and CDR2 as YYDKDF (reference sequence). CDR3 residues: CATSRDLGTYEQFF. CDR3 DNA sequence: TGTGCCACCAGCAGAGATCTCGGGACTTATGAGCAGTTCTTC.

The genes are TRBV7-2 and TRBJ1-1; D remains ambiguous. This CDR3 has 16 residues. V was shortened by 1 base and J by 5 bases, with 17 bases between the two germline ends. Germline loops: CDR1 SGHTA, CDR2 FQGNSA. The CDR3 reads CASSLDGSVGGTEAFF. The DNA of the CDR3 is TGTGCCAGCAGCTTAGACGGCTCAGTCGGAGGGACTGAAGCTTTCTTT.

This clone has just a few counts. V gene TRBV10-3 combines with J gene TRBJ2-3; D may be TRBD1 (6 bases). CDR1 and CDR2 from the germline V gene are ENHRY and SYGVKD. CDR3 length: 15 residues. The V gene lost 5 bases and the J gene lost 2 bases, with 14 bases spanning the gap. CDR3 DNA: TGTGCCATCAGTCTAACAGGGTCCACCACAGATACGCAGTATTTT. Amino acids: CAISLTGSTTDTQYF.

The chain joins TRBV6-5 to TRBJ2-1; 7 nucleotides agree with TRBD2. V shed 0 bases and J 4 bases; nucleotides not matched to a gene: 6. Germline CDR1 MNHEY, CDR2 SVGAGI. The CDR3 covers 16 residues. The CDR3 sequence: CASSYSAGEVYNEQFF. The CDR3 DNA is TGTGCCAGCAGTTACTCTGCGGGAGAGGTATACAATGAGCAGTTCTTC.

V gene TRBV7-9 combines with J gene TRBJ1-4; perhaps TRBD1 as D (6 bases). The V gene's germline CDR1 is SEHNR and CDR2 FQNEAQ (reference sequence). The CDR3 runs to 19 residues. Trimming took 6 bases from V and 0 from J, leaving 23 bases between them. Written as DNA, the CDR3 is TGTGCCAGCAGTAGTAAAACGCGGACAGCCGTTGCAACTAATGAAAAACTGTTTTTT. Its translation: CASSSKTRTAVATNEKLFF.

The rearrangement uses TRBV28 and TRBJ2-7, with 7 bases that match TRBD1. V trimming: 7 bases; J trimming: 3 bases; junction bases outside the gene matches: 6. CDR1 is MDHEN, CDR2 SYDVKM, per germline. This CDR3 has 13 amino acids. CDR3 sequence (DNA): TGTGCCAGCAAGGTGAGGGGGCACTACGAGCAGTACTTC. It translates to CASKVRGHYEQYF.

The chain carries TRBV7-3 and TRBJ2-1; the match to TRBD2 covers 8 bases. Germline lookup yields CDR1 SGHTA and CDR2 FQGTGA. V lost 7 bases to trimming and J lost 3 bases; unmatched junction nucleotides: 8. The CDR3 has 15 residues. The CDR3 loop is CASTAGLGVYNEQFF. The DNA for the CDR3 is TGTGCCAGCACCGCGGGACTAGGGGTCTACAATGAGCAGTTCTTC.

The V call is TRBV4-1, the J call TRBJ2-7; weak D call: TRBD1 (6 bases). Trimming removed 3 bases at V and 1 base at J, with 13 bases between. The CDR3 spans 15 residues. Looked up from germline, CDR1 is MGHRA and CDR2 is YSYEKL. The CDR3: CASSHGTGLSYEQYF. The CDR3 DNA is TGCGCCAGCAGCCATGGAACAGGGCTATCCTACGAGCAGTACTTC.

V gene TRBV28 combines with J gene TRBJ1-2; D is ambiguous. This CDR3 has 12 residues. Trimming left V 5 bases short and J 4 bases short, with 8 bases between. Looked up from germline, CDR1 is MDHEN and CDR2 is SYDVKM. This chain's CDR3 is CASSIYSYGYTF. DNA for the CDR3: TGTGCCAGCAGTATCTACAGCTATGGCTACACCTTC.

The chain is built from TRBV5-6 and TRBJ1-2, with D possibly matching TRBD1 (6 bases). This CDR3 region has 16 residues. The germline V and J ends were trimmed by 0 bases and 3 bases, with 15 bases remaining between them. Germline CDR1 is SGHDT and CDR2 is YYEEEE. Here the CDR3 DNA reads TGTGCCAGCAGCTTGGTCGGCGGGGGGCCCTACTATGGCTACACCTTC. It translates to CASSLVGGGPYYGYTF.

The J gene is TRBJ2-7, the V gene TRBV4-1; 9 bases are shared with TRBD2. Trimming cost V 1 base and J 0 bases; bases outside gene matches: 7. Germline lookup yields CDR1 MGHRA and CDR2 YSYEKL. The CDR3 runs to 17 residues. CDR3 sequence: CASSQVKTSGTSYEQYF. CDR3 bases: TGCGCCAGCAGCCAAGTTAAGACTAGCGGCACCTCCTACGAGCAGTACTTC.

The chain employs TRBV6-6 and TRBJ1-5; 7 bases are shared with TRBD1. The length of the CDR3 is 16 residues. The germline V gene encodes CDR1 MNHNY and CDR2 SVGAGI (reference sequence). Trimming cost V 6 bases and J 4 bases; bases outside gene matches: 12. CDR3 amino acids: CASRDLTGKTNQPQHF. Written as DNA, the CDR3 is TGTGCCAGCAGAGACCTGACAGGGAAGACGAATCAGCCCCAGCATTTT.

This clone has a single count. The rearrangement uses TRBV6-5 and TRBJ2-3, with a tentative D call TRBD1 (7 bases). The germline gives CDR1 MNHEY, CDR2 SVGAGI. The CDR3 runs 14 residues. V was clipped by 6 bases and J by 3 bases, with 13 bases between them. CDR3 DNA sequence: TGTGCCAGCAGCCCGACAGGGAGGACAGATACGCAGTATTTT. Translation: CASSPTGRTDTQYF.

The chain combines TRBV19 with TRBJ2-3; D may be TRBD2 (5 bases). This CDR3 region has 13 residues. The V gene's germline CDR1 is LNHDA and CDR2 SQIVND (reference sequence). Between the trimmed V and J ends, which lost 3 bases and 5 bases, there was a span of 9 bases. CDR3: CASSMRGLDTQYF. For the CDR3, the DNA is TGTGCCAGTAGTATGAGAGGGCTAGATACGCAGTATTTT. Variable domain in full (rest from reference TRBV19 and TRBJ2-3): DGGITQSPKYLFRKEGQNVTLSCEQNLNHDAMYWYRQDPGQGLRLIYYSQIVNDFQKGDIAEGYSVSREKKESFPLTVTSAQKNPTAFYLCASSMRGLDTQYFGPGTRLTVL.

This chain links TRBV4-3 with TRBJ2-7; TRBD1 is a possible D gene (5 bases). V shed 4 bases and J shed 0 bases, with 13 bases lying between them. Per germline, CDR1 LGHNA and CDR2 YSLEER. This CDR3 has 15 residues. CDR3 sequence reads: CASSLARTSSYEQYF. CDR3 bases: TGCGCCAGCAGCCTCGCGAGGACAAGCTCCTACGAGCAGTACTTC.

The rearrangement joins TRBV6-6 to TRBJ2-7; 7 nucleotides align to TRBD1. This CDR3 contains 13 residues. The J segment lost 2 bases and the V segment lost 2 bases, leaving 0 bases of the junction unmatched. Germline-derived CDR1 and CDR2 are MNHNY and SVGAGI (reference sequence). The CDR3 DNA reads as TGTGCCAGCAGTTACAGGGGGCCCTACGAGCAGTACTTC. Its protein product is CASSYRGPYEQYF.

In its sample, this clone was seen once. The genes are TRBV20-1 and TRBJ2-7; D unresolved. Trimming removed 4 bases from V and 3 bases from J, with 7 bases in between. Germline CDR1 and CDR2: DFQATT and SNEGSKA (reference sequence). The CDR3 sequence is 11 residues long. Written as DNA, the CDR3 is TGCAGTGCTAACAGAAACTACGAGCAGTACTTC. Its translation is CSANRNYEQYF.

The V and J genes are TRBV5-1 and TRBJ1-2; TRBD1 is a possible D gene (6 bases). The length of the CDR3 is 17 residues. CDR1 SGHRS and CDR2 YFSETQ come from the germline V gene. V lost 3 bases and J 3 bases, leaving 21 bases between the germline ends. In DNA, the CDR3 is TGCGCCAGCAGCTCTCAGGGGAACCAGGGTGGAGACTATGGCTACACCTTC. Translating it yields CASSSQGNQGGDYGYTF.

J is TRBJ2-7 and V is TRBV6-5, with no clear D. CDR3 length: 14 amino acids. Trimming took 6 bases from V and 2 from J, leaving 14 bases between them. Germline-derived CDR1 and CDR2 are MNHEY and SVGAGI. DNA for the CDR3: TGTGCCAGCAGCGACATGAGTACAACCTACGAGCAGTACTTC. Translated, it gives CASSDMSTTYEQYF.